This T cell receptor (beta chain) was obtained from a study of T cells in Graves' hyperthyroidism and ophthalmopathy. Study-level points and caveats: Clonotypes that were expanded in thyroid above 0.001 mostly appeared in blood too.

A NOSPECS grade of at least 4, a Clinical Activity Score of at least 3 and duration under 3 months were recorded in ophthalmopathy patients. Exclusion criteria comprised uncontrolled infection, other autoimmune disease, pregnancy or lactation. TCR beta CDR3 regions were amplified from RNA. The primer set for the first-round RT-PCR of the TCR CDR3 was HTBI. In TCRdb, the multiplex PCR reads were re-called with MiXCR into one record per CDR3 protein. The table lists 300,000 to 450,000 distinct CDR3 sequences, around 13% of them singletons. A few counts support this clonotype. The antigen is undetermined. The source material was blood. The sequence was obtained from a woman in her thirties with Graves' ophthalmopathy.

DNA of the CDR3: TGCAGTGCTAGTTCTGCGGGGGGTTTGAATGAGCAGTTCTTC. It encodes CSASSAGGLNEQFF. The V call is TRBV20-1, the J call TRBJ2-1; 8 nucleotides line up with TRBD2. J lost 7 bases, V lost 3 bases, and 8 bases had no gene match. Germline CDR1 is DFQATT and CDR2 is SNEGSKA (reference sequence). The CDR3 totals 14 residues.